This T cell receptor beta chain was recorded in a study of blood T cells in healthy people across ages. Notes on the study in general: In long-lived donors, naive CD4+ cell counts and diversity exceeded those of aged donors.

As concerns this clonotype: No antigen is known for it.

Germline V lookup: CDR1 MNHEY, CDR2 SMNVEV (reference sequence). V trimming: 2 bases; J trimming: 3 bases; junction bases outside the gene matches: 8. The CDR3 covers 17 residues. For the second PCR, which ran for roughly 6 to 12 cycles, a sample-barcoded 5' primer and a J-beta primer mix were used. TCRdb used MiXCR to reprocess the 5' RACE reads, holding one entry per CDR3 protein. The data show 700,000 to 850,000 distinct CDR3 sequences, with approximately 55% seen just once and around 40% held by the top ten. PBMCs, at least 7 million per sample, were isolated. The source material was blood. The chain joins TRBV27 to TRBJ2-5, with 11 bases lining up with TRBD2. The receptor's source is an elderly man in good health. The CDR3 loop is CASSLRGTSGREETQYF. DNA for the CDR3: TGTGCCAGCAGTTTAAGGGGGACTAGCGGTAGAGAAGAGACCCAGTACTTC.